Shown below are 25 T cell receptor beta chains from a single sample sequenced in a study of T cell repertoires in cytomegalovirus infection. MiXCR, run by TCRdb on the reads, gives a single entry per CDR3 protein. Of about 530,000 distinct CDR3 sequences listed, approximately 25% were seen once; the top ten hold approximately 13%. Sequencing input: PBMCs. Receptor source: a human donor in good health (CMV status not recorded). Some clones in this sample may be carry-over from other donors' samples.

The V gene is TRBV10-3, the J gene TRBJ1-5, with D unclear. Germline V gives CDR1 ENHRY, CDR2 SYGVKD. The ends were cut back, 7 bases at V and 4 bases at J, with 11 bases in the middle. CDR3 size: 13 residues. DNA of the CDR3: TGTGCCATCAAGGCAGACACTAATCAGCCCCAGCATTTT. Protein: CAIKADTNQPQHF.

This clonotype was detected many times. The genes are TRBV7-2 and TRBJ2-1, with 9 bases identical to TRBD2. Germline CDR1 is SGHTA and CDR2 is FQGNSA. The CDR3 loop spans 16 amino acids. The V and J ends lost 5 bases and 9 bases, in that order; junction bases with no gene match: 14. In nucleotides, the CDR3 is TGTGCCAGCAGCCCGGGGGGGACTAGCCGGCTCGCTGAGCAGTTCTTC. This encodes CASSPGGTSRLAEQFF.

The CDR3 coding sequence is TGTGCCATCAGTGACTCATGGACAGGGGGCGAAGATACGCAGTATTTT. The encoded protein is CAISDSWTGGEDTQYF. The chain employs TRBV10-3 and TRBJ2-3; 11 bases are a match to TRBD1. Germline loops: CDR1 ENHRY, CDR2 SYGVKD. This CDR3 is built from 16 residues. With 3 bases clipped from V and 5 bases from J, the junction kept 7 bases outside the gene matches.

This clonotype was detected ten times or more. The V gene is TRBV7-6, the J gene TRBJ2-2; tentative D call: TRBD1 (6 bases). Trimming removed 5 bases at V and 0 bases at J, with 10 bases between. This CDR3 region has 15 residues. The germline CDR1 and CDR2 sequences are SGHVS and FNYEAQ. The CDR3 here is CASSRGQANTGELFF. CDR3 nucleotides: TGTGCCAGCAGCCGGGGACAAGCGAACACCGGGGAGCTGTTTTTT.

This clonotype was seen many times. The genes are TRBV7-8 and TRBJ1-2, with TRBD1 matching 9 bases. Unmatched junction bases numbered 3, after V lost 0 bases and J lost 4 bases. Germline V gene data show CDR1 as SGHVS and CDR2 as FQNEAQ. The CDR3 spans 15 residues. CDR3 DNA sequence: TGTGCCAGCAGCTTAGCGTCGACAGGGGGCTATGGCTACACCTTC. Its protein product is CASSLASTGGYGYTF.

The chain has TRBV24-1 and TRBJ2-2; the D gene is possibly TRBD2 (6 bases). Deletions cut 1 base from V and 1 base from J, with 9 bases between. The germline V gene has CDR1 KGHDR and CDR2 SFDVKD. This CDR3 has 16 amino acids. This chain's CDR3 is CATSDLGLQNTGELFF. In DNA, the CDR3 is TGTGCCACCAGTGATTTAGGACTACAGAACACCGGGGAGCTGTTTTTT.

The chain has TRBV6-8 and TRBJ1-4; 9 nucleotides line up with TRBD1. This CDR3 is built from 15 residues. With V trimmed by 0 bases and J by 8 bases, 4 bases remained unmatched. Germline values: CDR1 MNHGY, CDR2 SAAAGT. Here the CDR3 reads CASSYSTGGGEKLFF. CDR3 DNA sequence: TGTGCCAGCAGTTACTCGACAGGGGGTGGGGAAAAACTGTTTTTT.

The chain is built from TRBV18 and TRBJ2-1; 7 bases agree with TRBD2. Unmatched junction bases numbered 13, after V lost 6 bases and J lost 5 bases. The CDR3 contains 16 residues. CDR1 is KGHSH, CDR2 LQKENI, per germline. The CDR3 nucleotides read TGTGCCAGCTCCCCCGGGGTAGCGGGCTTAAACAATGAGCAGTTCTTC. Translation: CASSPGVAGLNNEQFF.

V is TRBV12-3 or TRBV12-4 and J is TRBJ2-6; 7 positions agree with TRBD2. V lost 3 bases and J lost 0; bases outside the gene matches: 5. This CDR3 is 17 amino acids long. In DNA form, the CDR3 reads TGTGCCAGCAGTTTTCCAGCGGGGCTCTCTGGGGCCAACGTCCTGACTTTC. Translating it yields CASSFPAGLSGANVLTF.

The V gene is TRBV11-3, the J gene TRBJ1-1; 9 nucleotides line up with TRBD1. Unmatched junction bases numbered 9, after V lost 7 bases and J lost 3 bases. There are 15 residues in the CDR3. Germline CDR1 reads SGHNT; CDR2 reads YENEEA. The CDR3 reads CASNPGTGSYTEAFF. Written as DNA, the CDR3 is TGTGCCAGCAACCCCGGGACAGGGTCATACACTGAAGCTTTCTTT.

This clonotype was picked up a small number of times. The V and J genes are TRBV9 and TRBJ2-7; D gene ambiguous. The germline V gene has CDR1 SGDLS and CDR2 YYNGEE. CDR3 length: 13 amino acids. The V gene lost 1 base and the J gene lost 3 bases, with 8 bases spanning the gap. The CDR3 sequence: CASSVSPYYEQYV. For the CDR3, the DNA is TGTGCCAGCAGCGTATCCCCCTACTACGAGCAGTACGTC.

This clonotype has a handful of counts. The chain combines TRBV20-1 with TRBJ1-1; D is possibly TRBD1 (6 bases). With 6 bases removed from V and 0 bases from J, the gap between germline ends came to 8 bases. The V gene's germline CDR1 is DFQATT and CDR2 SNEGSKA (reference sequence). This CDR3 contains 12 residues. The CDR3 nucleotides read TGCAGTGCCGACAGGTTGAACACTGAAGCTTTCTTT. This translates into CSADRLNTEAFF.

This clonotype was seen only a few times. The rearrangement links TRBV20-1 to TRBJ2-7; D is unclear. The V end was cut by 1 base, the J end by 0 bases, with 10 bases between. The CDR3 has 14 amino acids. Germline V gene data show CDR1 as DFQATT and CDR2 as SNEGSKA (reference sequence). CDR3 in amino acids: CSARAPASSYEQYF. In DNA, the CDR3 is TGCAGTGCTAGAGCCCCGGCAAGCTCCTACGAGCAGTACTTC.

This clonotype appeared many times. The CDR3 sequence: CASSLWREDPYNEQFF. CDR3 nucleotides: TGTGCCAGCAGCTTATGGCGGGAGGATCCCTACAATGAGCAGTTCTTC. The chain carries TRBV7-3 and TRBJ2-1, with 8 nucleotides matching TRBD2. J was trimmed by 2 bases and V by 2 bases; bases with no gene match: 5. The germline CDR1 and CDR2 sequences are SGHTA and FQGTGA. The CDR3 spans 16 residues.

The rearrangement links TRBV15 to TRBJ1-1, with D possibly matching TRBD1 (5 bases). Germline V gene lookup returns CDR1 LNHNV and CDR2 YYDKDF (reference sequence). V lost 3 bases, J lost 3 bases, and 11 bases lay in between. The CDR3 is made up of 14 amino acids. CDR3 in amino acids: CATSSPRGDTEAFF. CDR3 DNA sequence: TGTGCCACCAGCAGCCCCCGGGGGGACACTGAAGCTTTCTTT.

The rearrangement uses TRBV24-1 and TRBJ2-2; tentative D call: TRBD2 (5 bases). V lost 3 bases to trimming and J lost 1 base, with 8 bases between them. The CDR3 length is 15 residues. Per germline, CDR1 KGHDR and CDR2 SFDVKD. CDR3 in amino acids: CATSDSRGNTGELFF. As DNA, the CDR3 is TGTGCCACCAGTGATAGTCGGGGGAACACCGGGGAGCTGTTTTTT.

The J gene is TRBJ2-3, the V gene TRBV20-1, with 11 bases identical to TRBD1. The germline V gene has CDR1 DFQATT and CDR2 SNEGSKA (reference sequence). With V trimmed by 1 base and J by 6 bases, 6 bases remained unmatched. This CDR3 region has 15 residues. The CDR3 coding sequence is TGCAGTGCTAGAGCCGGGACAGGGGGTTCTGATACGCAGTATTTT. It yields the protein CSARAGTGGSDTQYF.

This clonotype appeared a few times. The V call is TRBV12-3 or TRBV12-4, the J call TRBJ2-3, with D possibly being TRBD2 (6 bases). The V gene lost 5 bases and the J gene lost 1 base, with 10 bases spanning the gap. The length of the CDR3 is 14 residues. CDR3 coding DNA: TGTGCCAGCAGTCATAGCGGTCGCACAGATACGCAGTATTTT. Translating it yields CASSHSGRTDTQYF.

This clonotype was counted ten times or more. The chain has TRBV27 and TRBJ2-1; no reliable D call. Germline CDR1 is MNHEY and CDR2 is SMNVEV (reference sequence). V was cut by 8 bases and J by 6 bases, with 14 bases left in between. This CDR3 comprises 13 residues. The CDR3 coding sequence is TGTGCCAGCTCCCCCCTGCCATCCAATGAGCAGTTCTTC. Protein: CASSPLPSNEQFF.

This clonotype came up a few times. The rearrangement joins TRBV27 to TRBJ1-1; possible D gene TRBD1, 6 bases. V was cut by 4 bases and J by 1 base, with 19 bases left in between. From germline, CDR1 is MNHEY and CDR2 SMNVEV (reference sequence). CDR3 length equals 17 residues. This chain's CDR3 is CASSSSSGKGGNTEAFF. The DNA of the CDR3 is TGTGCCAGCAGTTCATCATCAGGGAAAGGGGGGAACACTGAAGCTTTCTTT.

The gene calls are TRBV18 and TRBJ2-3; 9 nucleotides agree with TRBD2. Looked up from germline, CDR1 is KGHSH and CDR2 is LQKENI. V was clipped by 3 bases and J by 5 bases; unmatched bases: 15. This CDR3 is 18 amino acids long. The CDR3 bases are TGTGCCAGCTCACCCCTAATGACATCCCAAGCGGGAGGAGATACGCAGTATTTT. Protein sequence: CASSPLMTSQAGGDTQYF.

This clonotype was detected a few times. The chain couples TRBV6-2 or TRBV6-3 to TRBJ2-7; the D gene is possibly TRBD2 (6 bases). Germline V gene lookup returns CDR1 MNHEY and CDR2 SVGEGT. Trimming left V 2 bases short and J 4 bases short, with 15 bases between. The CDR3 loop spans 15 amino acids. In DNA form, the CDR3 reads TGTGCCAGCAGTTACGGGCTAGCGATCGCATACGAGCAGTACTTC. It translates to CASSYGLAIAYEQYF.

In its sample, this clonotype was seen a few times. This chain joins TRBV28 and TRBJ2-3, with D maybe TRBD2 (6 bases). The V gene lost 3 bases and the J gene lost 2 bases, with 12 bases spanning the gap. There are 15 residues in the CDR3. CDR1 is MDHEN, CDR2 SYDVKM, per germline. The chain's CDR3 is CASSFSGVYTDTQYF. DNA for the CDR3: TGTGCCAGCAGTTTCTCGGGGGTGTACACAGATACGCAGTATTTT.

This clonotype has at least ten counts. The CDR3 nucleotides are TGTGCCAGCAGCTTGGGTGGGACAGGGGCAAATGAAAAACTGTTTTTT. This sequence encodes CASSLGGTGANEKLFF. V and J are TRBV7-2 and TRBJ1-4; TRBD1 agrees at 10 bases. J was trimmed by 5 bases and V by 3 bases; bases with no gene match: 6. This CDR3 comprises 16 residues. Germline assignment: CDR1 SGHTA and CDR2 FQGNSA.

This clonotype has a count of ten or more. The chain uses TRBV6-6 and TRBJ2-5; the match to TRBD1 covers 9 bases. The CDR3 consists of 15 residues. Per germline, CDR1 MNHNY and CDR2 SVGAGI (reference sequence). J lost 6 bases, V lost 2 bases, and 7 bases had no gene match. The CDR3 loop is CASSYEGQGGKTQYF. CDR3 nucleotide sequence: TGTGCCAGCAGTTACGAGGGACAGGGTGGGAAGACCCAGTACTTC.